The 5 T cell receptor beta chains given below trace back to one sample, sequenced in a study of T cells in Graves' hyperthyroidism and ophthalmopathy. Amplification of TCR beta CDR3 regions used RNA as the template. First-round RT-PCR with HTBI primers amplified the TCR CDR3 region. In TCRdb, the multiplex PCR reads were re-called with MiXCR into one record per CDR3 protein. In the table there are approximately 400,000 distinct CDR3 sequences, 15% to 18% of which are singletons. Material: blood. The source is a woman aged 18-29 years with Graves' hyperthyroidism.

The chain combines TRBV19 with TRBJ2-1; 8 positions agree with TRBD2. The CDR3 is 14 amino acids. Germline values: CDR1 LNHDA, CDR2 SQIVND (reference sequence). Trimming at V came to 3 bases and at J to 8 bases, leaving 6 bases not matched to a gene. The CDR3 nucleotides read TGTGCCAGTAGTATTATAGCGGGATGGGATGAGCAGTTCTTC. Its translation is CASSIIAGWDEQFF.

This clonotype was detected ten times or more. The chain links TRBV6-1 to TRBJ2-2; weak D call: TRBD1 (5 bases). V lost 6 bases to trimming and J lost 3 bases, with 14 bases between them. Germline CDR1 reads MNHNS; CDR2 reads SASEGT. The CDR3 has 15 residues. The DNA of the CDR3 is TGTGCCAGCAGCGCAGGGAATACGGACACCGGGGAGCTGTTTTTT. Protein product: CASSAGNTDTGELFF.

This clonotype has at least ten counts. The J gene is TRBJ1-5, the V gene TRBV9, with D possibly matching TRBD1 (5 bases). The germline gives CDR1 SGDLS, CDR2 YYNGEE. The CDR3 runs 14 residues. Trimming removed 7 bases from V and 2 bases from J, with 13 bases in between. This CDR3 reads CASGGGVGNQPQHF. The CDR3 DNA is TGTGCCAGCGGGGGAGGCGTTGGCAATCAGCCCCAGCATTTT.

A few counts support this clonotype. V gene TRBV6-8 combines with J gene TRBJ1-5, with D possibly TRBD1 on 5 matching bases. The CDR3 loop spans 16 amino acids. V gave up 0 bases and J gave up 7 bases, with 16 bases separating them. Germline CDR1 and CDR2: MNHGY and SAAAGT. CDR3 nucleotide sequence: TGTGCCAGCAGTTACTCGAGGGCCCCGGGGGACCAGCCCCAGCATTTT. Encoded protein: CASSYSRAPGDQPQHF.

This clonotype has ten or more counts. CDR3 bases: TGCAGTGCCTCACCACAGAATACAGATACGCAGTATTTT. Encoded protein: CSASPQNTDTQYF. The rearrangement uses TRBV20-1 and TRBJ2-3, with D unresolved. Between the trimmed V and J ends, which lost 6 bases and 3 bases, there was a span of 13 bases. Germline-derived CDR1 and CDR2 are DFQATT and SNEGSKA (reference sequence). This CDR3 has 13 amino acids.